The T cell receptor beta chain under discussion was sequenced for a study of T cell repertoires and HLA-DP antigens. Measured with immunoSEQ multiplex PCR; TCRdb has only the in-frame clones, and not every one. The sample has about 89,000 clones, about nine tenths seen once. This clone was observed a handful of times. Its antigen is undetermined. Sequencing used CD4+ T cells from PBMCs. The receptor was isolated from a man in his fifties or sixties in good health and CMV-seronegative.

The CDR3 reads CASSLDGGRTQYF. The CDR3 DNA follows: TGTGCCAGCAGCTTAGACGGGGGCCGTACGCAGTATTTT. The J gene is TRBJ2-3, the V gene TRBV7-2; either TRBD1 or TRBD2 may supply D (6 bases each). V was trimmed by 1 base and J by 8 bases, leaving 10 bases between them. Germline V gene data show CDR1 as SGHTA and CDR2 as FQGNSA. CDR3 size: 13 residues.